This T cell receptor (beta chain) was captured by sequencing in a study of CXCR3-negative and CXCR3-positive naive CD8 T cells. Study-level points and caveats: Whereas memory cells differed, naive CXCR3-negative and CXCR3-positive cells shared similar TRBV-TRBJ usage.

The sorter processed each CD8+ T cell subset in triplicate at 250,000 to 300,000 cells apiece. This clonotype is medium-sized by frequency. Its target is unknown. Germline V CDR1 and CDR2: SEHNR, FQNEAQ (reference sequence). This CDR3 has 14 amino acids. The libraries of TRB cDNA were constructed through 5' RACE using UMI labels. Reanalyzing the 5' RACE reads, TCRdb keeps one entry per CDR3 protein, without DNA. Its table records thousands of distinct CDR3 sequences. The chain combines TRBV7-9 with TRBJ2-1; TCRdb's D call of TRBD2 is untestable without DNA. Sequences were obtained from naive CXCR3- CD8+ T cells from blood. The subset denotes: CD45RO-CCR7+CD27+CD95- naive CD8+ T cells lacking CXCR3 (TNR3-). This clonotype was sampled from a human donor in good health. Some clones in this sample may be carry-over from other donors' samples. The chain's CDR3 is CASSLVTSVNEQFF.